These T cell receptor beta chains were read from a single sample in a study of OX40 agonist ivuxolimab in advanced cancers. Produced via immunoSEQ multiplex PCR; TCRdb's table is partial and in-frame only. The data contain 65,000 to 90,000 clones, 92% of them singletons. Source: CD4+ or CD8+ T cells sorted from blood, taken in a trial of the OX40 agonist ivuxolimab. The receptors derive from an adult with an advanced solid tumor such as melanoma, head and neck, liver or kidney cancer. Both conserved end residues are part of each CDR3. Fields, in order: V gene, J gene, D gene, clone size, CDR3 protein, CDR3 DNA. A D gene is named only where the DNA matches it firmly. Expanded clones are given a class, and other clones once, few, many or no size at all.

TRBV4-1	TRBJ1-1	TRBD1	few	CASSQRNRGDTEAFF	TGCGCCAGCAGCCAAAGGAACAGGGGGGACACTGAAGCTTTCTTT
TRBV10-3	TRBJ2-7	NA	NA	CAISEDVAYEQYF	TGTGCCATCAGTGAGGACGTAGCCTACGAGCAGTACTTC
TRBV2	TRBJ2-2	NA	NA	CASMRPVGGTGELFF	TGTGCCAGCATGCGCCCAGTAGGGGGCACCGGGGAGCTGTTTTTT
TRBV25-1	TRBJ1-1	NA	NA	CASRVGGEAFF	TGTGCCAGTCGCGTGGGGGGTGAAGCTTTCTTT
TRBV19	TRBJ1-3	NA	NA	CASRKRGDGNTIYF	TGTGCCAGTAGGAAACGGGGAGATGGAAACACCATATATTTT
TRBV6-1	TRBJ2-2	NA	NA	CASSEFDTLRSGELFF	TGTGCCAGCAGTGAGTTTGACACCCTACGGTCCGGGGAGCTGTTTTTT
TRBV10-3	TRBJ1-1	NA	NA	CAISESTGPAGEAFF	TGTGCCATCAGTGAGTCGACGGGCCCCGCCGGCGAAGCTTTCTTT
TRBV4-3	TRBJ2-1	TRBD2	NA	CASSQSGGLGNEQFF	TGCGCCAGCAGCCAAAGCGGGGGGCTTGGGAATGAGCAGTTCTTC
TRBV7-8	TRBJ1-1	NA	NA	CASSLYPSRSNTEAFF	TGTGCCAGCAGCTTATACCCATCCAGATCTAACACTGAAGCTTTCTTT
TRBV9	TRBJ1-2	NA	NA	CASSVDLDSLNYGYTF	TGTGCCAGCAGCGTAGACCTGGACAGCCTCAACTATGGCTACACCTTC
TRBV2	TRBJ2-7	NA	NA	CASRERFGQPYEQYF	TGTGCCAGCAGGGAGAGGTTCGGACAGCCCTACGAGCAGTACTTC
TRBV7-8	TRBJ2-3	NA	once	CASSSGTDSQYF	TGTGCCAGCAGCTCAGGGACGGACTCCCAGTATTTT
TRBV6-6	TRBJ1-3	NA	NA	CASSYGGDLGGNTIYF	TGTGCCAGCAGTTACGGAGGGGACCTTGGTGGAAACACCATATATTTT
TRBV7-8	TRBJ2-1	TRBD2	NA	CASSLGLAGAPSYNEQFF	TGTGCCAGCAGCTTAGGGCTAGCGGGGGCACCCTCCTACAATGAGCAGTTCTTC
TRBV27	TRBJ1-6	TRBD1	NA	CASSLNQGAYNSPLHF	TGTGCCAGCAGTTTAAATCAGGGGGCCTATAATTCACCCCTCCACTTT
TRBV9	TRBJ2-7	TRBD1	once	CASSGGGTGPYEQYF	TGTGCCAGCAGCGGAGGGGGGACAGGGCCCTACGAGCAGTACTTC
TRBV4-1	TRBJ2-7	NA	NA	CASSQERHYYEQYF	TGCGCCAGCAGCCAAGAGAGACACTACTACGAGCAGTACTTC
TRBV19	TRBJ2-7	NA	NA	CASSHQGLSYEQYF	TGTGCCAGTAGTCACCAGGGGCTCTCCTACGAGCAGTACTTC
TRBV2	TRBJ1-1	NA	NA	CASSAGRNTEAFF	TGTGCCAGCAGTGCAGGACGGAACACTGAAGCTTTCTTT
TRBV10-2	TRBJ1-5	TRBD1	NA	CASSGGTGMSMGNQPQHF	TGCGCCAGCAGTGGTGGGACAGGTATGTCCATGGGAAATCAGCCCCAGCATTTT
TRBV5-4	TRBJ2-3	TRBD2	NA	CASSAPDGGTGDTQYF	TGTGCCAGCAGCGCCCCTGACGGGGGGACTGGAGATACGCAGTATTTT
TRBV6-1	TRBJ1-1	NA	NA	CASGTGLWTEAFF	TGTGCCAGCGGTACAGGGTTATGGACTGAAGCTTTCTTT
TRBV7-8	TRBJ1-1	TRBD1	NA	CASSLVPGQGLFF	TGTGCCAGCAGCTTAGTACCGGGACAGGGGCTGTTCTTT
TRBV4-2	TRBJ2-1	NA	once	CASSQPGGDEQFF	TGTGCCAGCAGCCAACCCGGAGGGGATGAGCAGTTCTTC
TRBV13	TRBJ1-6	NA	NA	CASSLSTSPLHF	TGTGCCAGCAGCTTAAGCACTTCACCCCTCCACTTT
TRBV7-6	TRBJ2-1	NA	NA	CASSLGGRGVALLNEQFF	TGTGCCAGCAGCTTAGGGGGTAGAGGCGTAGCCCTCTTAAATGAGCAGTTCTTC
TRBV2	TRBJ2-7	NA	NA	CASSEGVTYEQYF	TGTGCCAGCAGTGAGGGGGTGACCTACGAGCAGTACTTC
TRBV27	TRBJ1-4	TRBD1	once	CASSWGTGYPNEKLFF	TGTGCCAGCAGTTGGGGGACAGGGTATCCTAATGAAAAACTGTTTTTT
TRBV14	TRBJ2-5	NA	NA	CASSRTLLGIQETQYF	TGTGCCAGCAGCAGGACTTTATTAGGGATCCAAGAGACCCAGTACTTC
TRBV7-6	TRBJ2-7	TRBD1	NA	CASSQRQGESHYYEQYF	TGTGCCAGCAGCCAAAGACAGGGGGAATCCCATTACTACGAGCAGTACTTC